Listed here are 15 T cell receptor beta chains from one sample, sequenced in a study of a mutant IDH1 vaccine in newly diagnosed glioma. Profiling relied on immunoSEQ multiplex PCR, and the TCRdb table lists in-frame clones only, not all of them. Of around 82,000 clones in the sample, roughly 82% were seen once. Regarding time point: baseline, week 1 (first vaccination visit). The treatment denotes: pre-vaccination baseline after standard-of-care therapy. Sequencing was performed on PBMCs, taken from a glioma patient treated with radiotherapy, temozolomide or both. These receptors all stem from a man aged 35-49 years with glioma. Some clones in this sample may be carry-over from other donors' samples.

This rearrangement joins TRBV5-4 to TRBJ1-2; D ambiguous. The germline V gene has CDR1 SGHNT and CDR2 YYREEE (reference sequence). The CDR3 totals 14 residues. Deletions cut 2 bases from V and 3 bases from J, with 11 bases between. The CDR3, as DNA: TGTGCCAGCAGCTTTCCTAACAGAGACTATGGCTACACCTTC. Translating it yields CASSFPNRDYGYTF.

The table lists this clone with a few counts. Here the CDR3 reads CASSSKGETQYF. CDR3 coding DNA: TGCGCCAGCAGCTCGAAGGGAGAGACCCAGTACTTC. The chain recombines TRBV5-1 with TRBJ2-5; unclear D gene. This CDR3 region has 12 residues. Germline-derived CDR1 and CDR2 are SGHRS and YFSETQ. V was trimmed by 3 bases and J by 4 bases, leaving 7 bases between them.

This chain links TRBV7-9 with TRBJ2-7; TRBD2 aligns across 11 bases. Germline values: CDR1 SEHNR, CDR2 FQNEAQ (reference sequence). The CDR3 length is 15 residues. J gave up 1 base and V 6 bases, and 5 bases lay outside the gene matches. The CDR3 protein is CASRYSGGESYEQYF. For the CDR3, the DNA is TGTGCCAGCAGATATAGCGGGGGGGAATCCTACGAGCAGTACTTC.

The V call is TRBV2, the J call TRBJ2-5, with D hard to call. There are 14 residues in the CDR3. From germline, CDR1 is SNHLY and CDR2 FYNNEI. V lost 11 bases, J lost 5 bases, and 21 bases lay in between. The chain's CDR3 is CAVGFQDSQETQYF. CDR3 bases: TGTGCCGTCGGATTCCAGGATTCCCAGGAGACCCAGTACTTC.

As regards this clone: This same CDR3 is encoded by further DNA sequences in the sample. This chain connects TRBV7-9 to TRBJ2-5; tentatively, D is TRBD1 (5 bases). CDR1 is SEHNR and CDR2 is FQNEAQ in the germline V gene (reference sequence). Trimming took 4 bases from V and 2 from J, leaving 8 bases between them. The CDR3 has 13 amino acids. The CDR3 protein is CASSSTEQETQYF. CDR3 sequence (DNA): TGTGCCAGCAGCTCGACAGAGCAAGAGACCCAGTACTTC.

This chain connects TRBV5-6 to TRBJ2-1; TRBD2 might be the D (5 bases). Looked up from germline, CDR1 is SGHDT and CDR2 is YYEEEE. V gave up 0 bases and J gave up 7 bases, with 8 bases separating them. This CDR3 is 13 amino acids long. The CDR3 sequence: CASSLAGMNEQFF. Written as DNA, the CDR3 is TGTGCCAGCAGCTTGGCGGGGATGAATGAGCAGTTCTTC.

This clone was counted a single time. The V gene is TRBV5-1, the J gene TRBJ1-3; 9 bases map to TRBD1. The CDR3 has 16 residues. The V segment lost 4 bases and the J segment 3 bases; nucleotides outside the gene matches: 8. From germline, CDR1 is SGHRS and CDR2 YFSETQ. CDR3 region: CASSQGGTGSGNTIYF. The CDR3, as DNA: TGCGCCAGCAGCCAAGGGGGGACAGGGAGTGGAAACACCATATATTTT.

The rearrangement joins TRBV5-1 to TRBJ1-2, with TRBD1 matching over 9 bases. This CDR3 has 14 amino acids. CDR1 is SGHRS and CDR2 is YFSETQ in the germline V gene. V lost 3 bases and J lost 8; bases outside the gene matches: 8. Here the CDR3 DNA reads TGCGCCAGCAGCTCCCTCCGGGACAGGGAGGGCTACACCTTC. Its protein is CASSSLRDREGYTF.

The chain combines TRBV10-3 with TRBJ2-7, with 9 bases fitting TRBD1. After removal of 6 bases from V and 7 bases from J, the junction contained 10 bases not matched to a gene. The CDR3 spans 14 residues. Germline CDR1 is ENHRY and CDR2 is SYGVKD. CDR3 DNA sequence: TGTGCCATCAGGTCACAGGGGGCGGTGAGGGAGCAGTACTTC. This encodes CAIRSQGAVREQYF.

The chain is built from TRBV19 and TRBJ1-2, with D possibly TRBD1 on 5 matching bases. The CDR3 is 14 amino acids. The germline V gene encodes CDR1 LNHDA and CDR2 SQIVND (reference sequence). Trimming left V 0 bases short and J 4 bases short, with 9 bases between. This CDR3 is CASSIDEQGYGYTF. The CDR3 coding sequence is TGTGCCAGTAGTATAGATGAGCAGGGCTATGGCTACACCTTC. The variable domain in full, completed from reference TRBV19 and TRBJ1-2, reads DGGITQSPKYLFRKEGQNVTLSCEQNLNHDAMYWYRQDPGQGLRLIYYSQIVNDFQKGDIAEGYSVSREKKESFPLTVTSAQKNPTAFYLCASSIDEQGYGYTFGSGTRLTVV.

Many counts were recorded for this clone. The chain is built from TRBV27 and TRBJ1-6, with no clear D. CDR3 size: 15 residues. Trimming shortened V by 8 bases and J by 7 bases, and 18 bases separated the two germline ends. From germline, CDR1 is MNHEY and CDR2 SMNVEV (reference sequence). This CDR3 reads CASGELNLGNSPLHF. The CDR3 DNA reads as TGTGCCAGCGGAGAGCTTAATCTCGGCAATTCACCCCTCCACTTT.

The rearrangement uses TRBV9 and TRBJ1-6; no definite D call. Trimming removed 0 bases at V and 5 bases at J, with 6 bases between. CDR3 length equals 14 residues. CDR1 SGDLS and CDR2 YYNGEE come from the germline V gene. CDR3 bases: TGTGCCAGCAGCGTAGGGATAGATAATTCACCCCTCCACTTT. Translating gives CASSVGIDNSPLHF.

The CDR3 loop is CASSQLQGGEKLFF. The CDR3 nucleotides read TGCGCCAGCAGCCAGTTACAGGGAGGGGAAAAACTGTTTTTT. V usage is TRBV5-1 and J usage is TRBJ1-4, with D possibly matching TRBD1 (6 bases). V lost 4 bases and J lost 8, with 15 bases in between. Germline V gene data show CDR1 as SGHRS and CDR2 as YFSETQ. The CDR3 has 14 amino acids.

The chain recombines TRBV5-1 with TRBJ2-3; TRBD2 matches 8 bases. This CDR3 is built from 15 residues. The junction had 9 bases not matched to a gene; V was cut back by 4 bases and J by 5 bases. The germline gives CDR1 SGHRS, CDR2 YFSETQ. The CDR3 reads CASSRSGGEGDTQYF. The DNA of the CDR3 is TGCGCCAGCAGCCGAAGCGGGGGTGAGGGAGATACGCAGTATTTT.

The V gene is TRBV30, the J gene TRBJ1-5, with 7 bases lining up with TRBD1. V trimming: 2 bases; J trimming: 6 bases; junction bases outside the gene matches: 19. The CDR3 covers 18 residues. Germline lookup yields CDR1 GTSNPN and CDR2 SVGIG (reference sequence). CDR3 amino acids: CAWSPGGGTTGRSQPQHF. The DNA of the CDR3 is TGTGCCTGGAGTCCGGGAGGGGGGACGACAGGGAGGAGTCAGCCCCAGCATTTT.